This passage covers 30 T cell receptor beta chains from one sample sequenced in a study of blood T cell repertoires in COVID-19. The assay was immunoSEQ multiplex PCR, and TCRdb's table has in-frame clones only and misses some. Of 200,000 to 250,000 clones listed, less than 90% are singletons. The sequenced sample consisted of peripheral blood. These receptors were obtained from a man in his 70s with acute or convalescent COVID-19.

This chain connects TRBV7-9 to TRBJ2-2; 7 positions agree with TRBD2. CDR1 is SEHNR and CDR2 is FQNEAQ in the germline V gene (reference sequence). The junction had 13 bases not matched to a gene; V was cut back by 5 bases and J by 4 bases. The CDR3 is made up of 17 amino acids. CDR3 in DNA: TGTGCCAGCAGCCTCGAGATGGGTAGCGGGTTCACCGGGGAGCTGTTTTTT. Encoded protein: CASSLEMGSGFTGELFF.

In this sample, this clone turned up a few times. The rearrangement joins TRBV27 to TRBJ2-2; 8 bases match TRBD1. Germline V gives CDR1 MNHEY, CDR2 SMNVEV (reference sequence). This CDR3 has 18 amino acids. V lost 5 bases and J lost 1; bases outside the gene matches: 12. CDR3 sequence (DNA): TGTGCCAGCAGTACTGGGGCGTCAGGGGGCGGGAACACCGGGGAGCTGTTTTTT. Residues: CASSTGASGGGNTGELFF.

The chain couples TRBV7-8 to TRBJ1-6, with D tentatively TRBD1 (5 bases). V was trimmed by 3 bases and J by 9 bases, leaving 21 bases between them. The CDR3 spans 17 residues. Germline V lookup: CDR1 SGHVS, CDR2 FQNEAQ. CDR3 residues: CASSFSATAHGGSPLHF. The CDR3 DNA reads TGTGCCAGCAGCTTCTCGGCGACGGCTCACGGGGGTTCACCCCTCCACTTT.

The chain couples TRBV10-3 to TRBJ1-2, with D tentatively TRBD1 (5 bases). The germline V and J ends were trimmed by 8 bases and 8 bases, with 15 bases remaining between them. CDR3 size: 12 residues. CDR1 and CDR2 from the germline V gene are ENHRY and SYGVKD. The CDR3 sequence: CAISAGSLGYTF. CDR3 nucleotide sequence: TGTGCCATCTCGGCAGGGTCGTTAGGCTACACCTTC.

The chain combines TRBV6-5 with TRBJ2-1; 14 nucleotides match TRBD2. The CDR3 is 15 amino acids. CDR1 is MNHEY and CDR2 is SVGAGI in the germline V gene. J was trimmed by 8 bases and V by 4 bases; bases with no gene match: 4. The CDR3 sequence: CASSSGTSGRHEQFF. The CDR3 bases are TGTGCCAGCAGTTCTGGGACTAGCGGGAGACATGAGCAGTTCTTC.

The CDR3 loop reads CSASLLPIGTSGSNEQFF. CDR3 DNA: TGCAGTGCTAGTTTACTCCCGATCGGGACTAGCGGGAGTAATGAGCAGTTCTTC. The V and J genes are TRBV20-1 and TRBJ2-1; 14 nucleotides align to TRBD2. The J segment lost 7 bases and the V segment lost 3 bases, leaving 14 bases of the junction unmatched. This CDR3 has 18 amino acids. Germline CDR1 is DFQATT and CDR2 is SNEGSKA (reference sequence).

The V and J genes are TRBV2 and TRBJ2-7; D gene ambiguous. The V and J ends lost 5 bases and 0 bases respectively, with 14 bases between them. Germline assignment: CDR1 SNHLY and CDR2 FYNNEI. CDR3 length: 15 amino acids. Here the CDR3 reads CASSFQAFSSYEQYF. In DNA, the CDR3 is TGTGCCAGCAGTTTTCAAGCGTTCAGCTCCTACGAGCAGTACTTC.

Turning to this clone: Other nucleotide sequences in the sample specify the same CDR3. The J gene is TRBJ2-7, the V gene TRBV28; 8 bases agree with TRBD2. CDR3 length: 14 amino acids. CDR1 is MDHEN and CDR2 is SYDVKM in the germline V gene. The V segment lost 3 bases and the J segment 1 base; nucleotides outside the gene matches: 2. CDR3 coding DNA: TGTGCCAGCAGTTTCGCGGGAGGATCCTACGAGCAGTACTTC. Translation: CASSFAGGSYEQYF.

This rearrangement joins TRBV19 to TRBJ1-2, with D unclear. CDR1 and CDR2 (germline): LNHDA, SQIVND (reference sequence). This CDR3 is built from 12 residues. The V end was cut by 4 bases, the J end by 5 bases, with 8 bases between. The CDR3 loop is CASSKSGYGYTF. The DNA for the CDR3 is TGTGCCAGTAGTAAAAGCGGGTATGGCTACACCTTC.

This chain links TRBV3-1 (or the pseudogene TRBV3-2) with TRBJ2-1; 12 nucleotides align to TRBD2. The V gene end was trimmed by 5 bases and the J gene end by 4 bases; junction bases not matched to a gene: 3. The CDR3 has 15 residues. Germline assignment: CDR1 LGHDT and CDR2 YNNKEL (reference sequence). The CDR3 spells CASSSSGRGYNEQFF. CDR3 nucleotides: TGTGCCAGCAGCTCTAGCGGGAGGGGATACAATGAGCAGTTCTTC.

The CDR3 is CASSLSGKGETQYF. CDR3 nucleotides: TGTGCCAGCAGCCTTAGCGGGAAGGGAGAGACCCAGTACTTC. The chain joins TRBV14 to TRBJ2-5, with TRBD2 matching 8 bases. Trimming removed 4 bases from V and 4 bases from J; junction bases left unmatched: 5. The CDR3 loop spans 14 amino acids. Per germline, CDR1 SGHDN and CDR2 FVKESK.

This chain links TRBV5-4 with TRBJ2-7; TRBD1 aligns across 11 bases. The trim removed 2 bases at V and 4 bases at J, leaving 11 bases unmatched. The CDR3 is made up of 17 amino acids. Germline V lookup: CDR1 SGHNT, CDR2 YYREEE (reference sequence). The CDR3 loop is CASSLKLTGTGGYEQYF. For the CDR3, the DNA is TGTGCCAGCAGCTTAAAGCTCACCGGGACAGGGGGGTACGAGCAGTACTTC. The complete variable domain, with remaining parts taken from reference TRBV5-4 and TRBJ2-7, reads ETGVTQSPTHLIKTRGQQVTLRCSSQSGHNTVSWYQQALGQGPQFIFQYYREEENGRGNFPPRFSGLQFPNYSSELNVNALELDDSALYLCASSLKLTGTGGYEQYFGPGTRLTVT.

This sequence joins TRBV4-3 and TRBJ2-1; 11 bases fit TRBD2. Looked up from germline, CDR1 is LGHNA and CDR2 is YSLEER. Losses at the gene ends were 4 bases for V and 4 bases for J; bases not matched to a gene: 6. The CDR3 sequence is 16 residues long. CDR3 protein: CASSPIAGGGYNEQFF. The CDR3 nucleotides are TGCGCCAGCAGCCCGATAGCGGGAGGGGGGTACAATGAGCAGTTCTTC.

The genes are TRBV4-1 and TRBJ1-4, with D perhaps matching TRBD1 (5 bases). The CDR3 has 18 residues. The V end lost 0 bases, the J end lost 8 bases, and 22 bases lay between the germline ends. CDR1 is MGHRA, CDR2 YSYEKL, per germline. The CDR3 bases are TGCGCCAGCAGCCAAGATCAAGTAGGAGGGGCTAATGAAGAAAAACTGTTTTTT. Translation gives CASSQDQVGGANEEKLFF.

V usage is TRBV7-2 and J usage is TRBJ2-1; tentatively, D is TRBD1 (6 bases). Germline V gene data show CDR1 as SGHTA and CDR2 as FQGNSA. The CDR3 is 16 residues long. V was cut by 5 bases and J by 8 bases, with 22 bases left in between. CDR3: CASSQSVTGYIYEQFF. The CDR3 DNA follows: TGTGCCAGCAGCCAGTCGGTCACAGGGTATATCTATGAGCAGTTCTTC.

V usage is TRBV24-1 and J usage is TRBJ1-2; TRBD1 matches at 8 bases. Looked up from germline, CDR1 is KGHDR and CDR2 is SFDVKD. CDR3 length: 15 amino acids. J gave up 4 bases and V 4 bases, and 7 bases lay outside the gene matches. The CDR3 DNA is TGTGCCACCAGTGACAGTGACAGGGGCGGCTATGGCTACACCTTC. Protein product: CATSDSDRGGYGYTF.

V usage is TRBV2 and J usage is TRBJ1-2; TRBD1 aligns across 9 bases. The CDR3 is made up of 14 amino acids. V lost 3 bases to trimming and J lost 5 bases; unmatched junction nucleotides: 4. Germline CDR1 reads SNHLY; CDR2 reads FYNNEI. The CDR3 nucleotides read TGTGCCAGCAGTGAGTCAGGACAGGGGTATGGCTACACCTTC. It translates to CASSESGQGYGYTF.

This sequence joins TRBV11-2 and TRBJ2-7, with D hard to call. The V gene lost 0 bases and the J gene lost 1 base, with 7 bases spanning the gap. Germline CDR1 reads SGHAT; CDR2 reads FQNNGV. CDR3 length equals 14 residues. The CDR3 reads CASSLERQSYEQYF. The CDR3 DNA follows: TGTGCCAGCAGCTTAGAGAGGCAGTCCTACGAGCAGTACTTC.

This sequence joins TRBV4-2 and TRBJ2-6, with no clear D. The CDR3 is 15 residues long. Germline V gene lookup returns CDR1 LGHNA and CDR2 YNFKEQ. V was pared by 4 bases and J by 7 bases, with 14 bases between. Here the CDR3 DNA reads TGTGCCAGCAGCCTTAAACTGACATACGCCAACGTCCTGACTTTC. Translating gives CASSLKLTYANVLTF.

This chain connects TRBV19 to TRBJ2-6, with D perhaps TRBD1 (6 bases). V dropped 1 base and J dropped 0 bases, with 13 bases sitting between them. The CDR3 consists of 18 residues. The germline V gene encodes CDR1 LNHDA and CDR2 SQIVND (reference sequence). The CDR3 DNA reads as TGTGCCAGTAGTATAGCTGGCAGGGGCCTCTCTGGGGCCAACGTCCTGACTTTC. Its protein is CASSIAGRGLSGANVLTF.

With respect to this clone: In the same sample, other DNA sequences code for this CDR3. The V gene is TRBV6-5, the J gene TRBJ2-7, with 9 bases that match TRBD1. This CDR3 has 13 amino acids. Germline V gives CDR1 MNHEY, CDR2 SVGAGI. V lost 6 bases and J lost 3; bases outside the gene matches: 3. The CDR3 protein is CASRKTGGYEQYF. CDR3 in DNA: TGTGCCAGCAGAAAGACAGGGGGCTACGAGCAGTACTTC.

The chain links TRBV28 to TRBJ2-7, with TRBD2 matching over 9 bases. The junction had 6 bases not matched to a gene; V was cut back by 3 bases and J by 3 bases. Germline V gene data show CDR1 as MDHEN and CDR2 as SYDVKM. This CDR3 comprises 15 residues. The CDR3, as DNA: TGTGCCAGCAGTTTTAGTAGCGGGGGACACTACGAGCAGTACTTC. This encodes CASSFSSGGHYEQYF.

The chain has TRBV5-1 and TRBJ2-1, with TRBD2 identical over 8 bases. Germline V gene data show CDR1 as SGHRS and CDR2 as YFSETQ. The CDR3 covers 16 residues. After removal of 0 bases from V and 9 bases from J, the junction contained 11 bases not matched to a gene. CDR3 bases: TGCGCCAGCAGCTTGGCCGGGACTAGTCTCGGGGTTGAGCAGTTCTTC. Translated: CASSLAGTSLGVEQFF.

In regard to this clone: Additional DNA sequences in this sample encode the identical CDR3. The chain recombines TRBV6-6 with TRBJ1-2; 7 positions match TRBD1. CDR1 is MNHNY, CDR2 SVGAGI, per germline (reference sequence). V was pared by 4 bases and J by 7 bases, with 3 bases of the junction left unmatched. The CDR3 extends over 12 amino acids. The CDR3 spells CASSSTGVGYTF. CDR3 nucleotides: TGTGCCAGCAGTTCAACAGGGGTTGGCTACACCTTC.

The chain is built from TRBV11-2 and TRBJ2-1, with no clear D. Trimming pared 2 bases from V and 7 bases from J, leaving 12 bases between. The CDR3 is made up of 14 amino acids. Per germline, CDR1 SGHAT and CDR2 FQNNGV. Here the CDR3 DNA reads TGTGCCAGCAGCTTAAACTCCGTGTGGAATGAGCAGTTCTTC. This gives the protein CASSLNSVWNEQFF.

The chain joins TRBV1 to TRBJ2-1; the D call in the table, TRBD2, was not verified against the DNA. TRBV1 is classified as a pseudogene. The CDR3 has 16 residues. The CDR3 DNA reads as TGCACCAGCAGCCCGGGACTAGCGGGAGGATTCGATGAGCAGTTCTTC. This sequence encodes CTSSPGLAGGFDEQFF.

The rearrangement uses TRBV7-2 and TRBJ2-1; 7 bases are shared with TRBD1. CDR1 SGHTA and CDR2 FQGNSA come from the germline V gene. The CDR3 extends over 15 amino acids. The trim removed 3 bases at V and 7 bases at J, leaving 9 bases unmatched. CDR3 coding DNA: TGTGCCAGCAGCTTTAGACAGGGACGTAGGAATGAGCAGTTCTTC. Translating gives CASSFRQGRRNEQFF.

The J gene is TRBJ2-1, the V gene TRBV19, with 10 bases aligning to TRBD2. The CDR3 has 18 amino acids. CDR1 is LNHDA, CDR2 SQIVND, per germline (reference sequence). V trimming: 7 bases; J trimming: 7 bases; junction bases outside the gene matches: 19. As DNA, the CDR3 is TGTGCCAGTACTAGTGAACTTTGGGCTAGCGGGAGTAAGAATGAGCAGTTCTTC. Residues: CASTSELWASGSKNEQFF.

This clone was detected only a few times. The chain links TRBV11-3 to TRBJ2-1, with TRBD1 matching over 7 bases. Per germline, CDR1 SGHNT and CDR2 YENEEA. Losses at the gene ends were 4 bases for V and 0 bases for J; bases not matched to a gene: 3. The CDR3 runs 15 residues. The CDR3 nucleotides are TGTGCCAGCAGCTGGGGACAGAGCTCCTACAATGAGCAGTTCTTC. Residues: CASSWGQSSYNEQFF.

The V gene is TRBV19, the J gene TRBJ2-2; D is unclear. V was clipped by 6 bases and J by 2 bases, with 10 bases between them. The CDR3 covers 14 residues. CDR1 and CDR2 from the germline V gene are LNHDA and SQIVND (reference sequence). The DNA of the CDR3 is TGTGCCAGTAGCCCCCGGAGAAACACCGGGGAGCTGTTTTTT. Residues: CASSPRRNTGELFF.